This T cell receptor (beta chain) came from a study of T cell responses to AZD1222 COVID-19 vaccine (TCRdb year 2021). Describing the broader study: AZD1222 recipients given second doses at about 4 weeks or at about 12 weeks were pooled, since spike-specific TCR depth and breadth were not found to differ between the two schedules. A total of just over 230 trial participants underwent TCR sequencing, of whom about 200 had received two doses of AZD1222 and some 25 had received two doses of the MenACWY control vaccine. Trial participants were enrolled by age into subgroups of 18-55, 56-69 and 70-plus years, and roughly 150, 30 and 60 TCR-sequenced participants, respectively, were included in these subgroups. What the authors observed across the whole study: Spike-specific TCR breadth and depth rose significantly after two AZD1222 doses compared with day 0 and with MenACWY recipients. In the small 56-69-year group, the increase in depth fell short of significance, most likely because of low power. Because no day 14 peak-response samples were available, repertoires were characterized only after the peak T cell response. Conclusions about previously exposed vaccinees are limited, since just 6 or 7 AZD1222 recipients were seropositive for SARS-CoV-2 at baseline. Reportedly, almost half of the unique spike-specific TCRs recognized epitopes lying outside the regions that are mutated in the B.1.351 and B.1.1.7 variants. CD4 TCRs associated with the vaccine covered the entire spike protein, and the dominant responses were in regions 160-218 and 743-854. Participants were mostly white British and included more females than males, and it was suggested by the authors that clonal diversity may have been underestimated.

About this clone: No antigen is known for it. There are no base qualities to consult, and no much larger clone falls within one base.

The label giving this sample's time point can be read as: baseline before first vaccination. The vaccinee samples were drawn from two UK trials, COV001 and COV002, one of which was a single-blind randomized controlled phase 2/3 trial testing AZD1222 (ChAdOx1 nCoV-19) in healthy adults. Trial participant PBMC samples were collected at day 0 and day 28 after the second dose for TCRbeta chain sequencing. The CDR3 regions of human TCRbeta chains were analyzed by immunosequencing. Processing in the source paper ran as follows. TCRs in the repertoires were matched against a reference library of SARS-CoV-2-specific TCRs that had been generated with the MIRA antigen-specificity platform. Breadth meant the fraction of unique TCRs that were SARS-CoV-2-associated, whereas depth meant the fraction of total T cells that were SARS-CoV-2-associated. Using the MIRA data, each spike-specific TCR was assigned both to the spike region to which the TCR was reactive and to a CD4 or CD8 class. Log10-transformed breadth and depth values were compared by one-way ANOVA with Sidak's multiple comparisons tests. Not all clones reach the TCRdb copy of this immuneACCESS table, which keeps in-frame sequences only. Checked studies attribute under half of the gap to unresolved V genes and leave the rest unexplained. V and J calls and clone size come straight from that table; D and trimming were deduced from the DNA. The table for this sample lists 70,000 to 80,000 clones; 86% of them were counted only once. 2.5% of the sample lies in the top ten.

The clonotype was recovered from an adult in good health. Sample: peripheral blood, taken on day 0 of AZD1222 vaccination.

CDR3 region: CASRSGLPGVEQYF. At the DNA level, the sequence is TGTGCCAGCAGGTCGGGACTACCCGGGGTCGAGCAGTACTTC. The chain joins TRBV28 to TRBJ2-7, with 7 bases aligning to TRBD2. CDR1 MDHEN and CDR2 SYDVKM were looked up in the germline V gene. Ends trimmed: V by 6 bases, J by 6 bases; bases unmatched to a gene: 11. Taken from cysteine to phenylalanine, the CDR3 has 14 residues. Left in the record is the CDR3 DNA by itself, 42 bases read in frame from the first base.